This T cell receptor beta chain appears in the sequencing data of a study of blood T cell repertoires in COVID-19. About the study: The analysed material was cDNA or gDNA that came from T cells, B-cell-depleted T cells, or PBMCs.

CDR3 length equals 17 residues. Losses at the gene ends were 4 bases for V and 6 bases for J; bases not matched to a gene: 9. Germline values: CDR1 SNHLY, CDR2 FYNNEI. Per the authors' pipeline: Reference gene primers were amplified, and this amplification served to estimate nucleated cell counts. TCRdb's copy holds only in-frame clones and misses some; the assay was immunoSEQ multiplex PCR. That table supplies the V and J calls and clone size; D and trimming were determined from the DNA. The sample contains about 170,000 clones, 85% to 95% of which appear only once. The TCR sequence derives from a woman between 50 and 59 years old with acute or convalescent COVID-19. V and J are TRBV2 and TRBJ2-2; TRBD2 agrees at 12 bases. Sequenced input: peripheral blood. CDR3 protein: CASSGPSGGAHAGELFF. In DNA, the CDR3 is TGTGCCAGCAGTGGGCCTAGCGGGGGGGCCCACGCCGGGGAGCTGTTTTTT.